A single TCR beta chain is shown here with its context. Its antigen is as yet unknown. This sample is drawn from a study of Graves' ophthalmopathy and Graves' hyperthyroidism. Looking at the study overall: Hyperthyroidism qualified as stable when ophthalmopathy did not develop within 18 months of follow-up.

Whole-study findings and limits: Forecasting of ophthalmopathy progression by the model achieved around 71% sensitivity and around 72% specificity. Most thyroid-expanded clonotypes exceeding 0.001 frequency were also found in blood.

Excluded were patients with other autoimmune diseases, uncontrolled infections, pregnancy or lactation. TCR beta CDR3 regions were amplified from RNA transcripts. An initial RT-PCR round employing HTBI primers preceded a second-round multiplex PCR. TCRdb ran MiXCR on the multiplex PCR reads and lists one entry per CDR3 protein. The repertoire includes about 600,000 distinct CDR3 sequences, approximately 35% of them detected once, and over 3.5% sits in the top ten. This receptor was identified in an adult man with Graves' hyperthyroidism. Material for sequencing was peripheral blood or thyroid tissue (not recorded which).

CDR3 bases: TGTGCCAGCAGCGTTAGCGGGAGATACGCAGATACGCAGTATTTT. Translation: CASSVSGRYADTQYF. The chain combines TRBV7-2 with TRBJ2-3, with 9 positions matching TRBD2. CDR3 length: 15 amino acids. V gave up 5 bases and J gave up 4 bases; unmatched junction bases: 7. Per the germline V gene, CDR1 is SGHTA and CDR2 is FQGNSA.